This is a list of T cell receptor beta chains from one sample in a study of shared T cell receptors in the human thymus. Generated by immunoSEQ multiplex PCR, the TCRdb table keeps only in-frame clones and is missing some. The sample records roughly 710,000 clones, approximately 85% being singletons. The same data also contributed to another study, on human thymus T cells.

Sequences were obtained from thymocytes. The receptors come from a girl younger than two with a congenital heart defect. The CDR3 runs from the conserved cysteine through the conserved F or W.

v_gene: TRBV25-1; CDR3aa: CASSVGGRTGEAFF
v_gene: TRBV6-6; CDR3aa: CASSQSCESPLHF
v_gene: TRBV28; CDR3aa: CASSSHRSTGDEAFF
v_gene: TRBV27; CDR3aa: CASSSYRDRRITNYGYTF
v_gene: TRBV11-2; CDR3aa: CASSQNAGNTDTQYF
v_gene: TRBV15; CDR3aa: CATSRDRATNEKLFF
v_gene: TRBV10-1; CDR3aa: CASSESTSGDGETQYF
v_gene: TRBV5-4; CDR3aa: CASSLGLAGGIDTQYF
v_gene: TRBV6-5; CDR3aa: CASSYGTGEREAFF
v_gene: TRBV7-2; CDR3aa: CASVGVNTEAFF
v_gene: TRBV10-3; CDR3aa: CATAPGLVTDTQYF
v_gene: TRBV4-1; CDR3aa: CASSQGGRARGTEAFF
v_gene: TRBV2; CDR3aa: CASRDGGYGRSYTF
v_gene: TRBV28; CDR3aa: CASSPYSGGLDENAGELFF
v_gene: TRBV28; CDR3aa: CASSSPGWRGGAYEQYF